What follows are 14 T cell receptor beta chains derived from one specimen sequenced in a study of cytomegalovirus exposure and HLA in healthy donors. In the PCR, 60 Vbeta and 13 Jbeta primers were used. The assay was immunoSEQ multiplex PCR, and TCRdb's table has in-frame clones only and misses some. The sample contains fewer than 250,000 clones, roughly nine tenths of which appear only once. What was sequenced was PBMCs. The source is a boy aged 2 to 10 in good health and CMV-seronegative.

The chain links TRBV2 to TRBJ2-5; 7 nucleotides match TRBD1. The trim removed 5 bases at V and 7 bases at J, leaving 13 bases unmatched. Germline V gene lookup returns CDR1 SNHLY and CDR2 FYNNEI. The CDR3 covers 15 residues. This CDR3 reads CASSTEDGTVGTQYF. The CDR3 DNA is TGTGCCAGCAGTACAGAGGACGGGACAGTTGGGACCCAGTACTTC.

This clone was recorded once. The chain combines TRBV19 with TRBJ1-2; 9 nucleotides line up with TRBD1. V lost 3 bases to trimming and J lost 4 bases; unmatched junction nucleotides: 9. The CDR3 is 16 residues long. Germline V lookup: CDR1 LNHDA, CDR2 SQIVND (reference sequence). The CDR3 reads CASSMYQGQGSYGYTF. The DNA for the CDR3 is TGTGCCAGTAGTATGTATCAGGGACAGGGAAGCTATGGCTACACCTTC. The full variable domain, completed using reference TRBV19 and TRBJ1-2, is DGGITQSPKYLFRKEGQNVTLSCEQNLNHDAMYWYRQDPGQGLRLIYYSQIVNDFQKGDIAEGYSVSREKKESFPLTVTSAQKNPTAFYLCASSMYQGQGSYGYTFGSGTRLTVV.

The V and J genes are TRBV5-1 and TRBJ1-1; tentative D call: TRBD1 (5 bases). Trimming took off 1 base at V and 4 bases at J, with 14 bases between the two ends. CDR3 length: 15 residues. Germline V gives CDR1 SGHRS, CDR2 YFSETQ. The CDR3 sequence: CASSLFGGGGTEAFF. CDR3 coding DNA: TGCGCCAGCAGCTTGTTCGGGGGGGGAGGCACTGAAGCTTTCTTT.

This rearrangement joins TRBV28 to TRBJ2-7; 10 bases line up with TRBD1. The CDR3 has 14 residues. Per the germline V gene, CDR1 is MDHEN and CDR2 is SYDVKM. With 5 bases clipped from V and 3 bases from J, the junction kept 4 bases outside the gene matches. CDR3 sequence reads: CASSRDRGFYEQYF. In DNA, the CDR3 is TGTGCCAGCAGTAGGGACAGGGGATTCTACGAGCAGTACTTC.

The DNA for the CDR3 is TGTGCCACCAGCCCCAGATTACCGGGAGTTAATGAAAAACTGTTTTTT. Translated: CATSPRLPGVNEKLFF. V and J are TRBV15 and TRBJ1-4; D remains unclear. The V end was cut by 5 bases, the J end by 4 bases, with 17 bases between. CDR1 and CDR2 (germline): LNHNV, YYDKDF (reference sequence). This CDR3 is 16 amino acids long.

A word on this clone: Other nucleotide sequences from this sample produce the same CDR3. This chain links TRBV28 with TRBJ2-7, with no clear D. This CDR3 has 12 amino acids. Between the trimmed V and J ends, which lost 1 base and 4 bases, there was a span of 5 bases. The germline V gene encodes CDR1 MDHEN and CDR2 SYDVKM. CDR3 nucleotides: TGTGCCAGCAGTTTATCAGGATACGAGCAGTACTTC. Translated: CASSLSGYEQYF.

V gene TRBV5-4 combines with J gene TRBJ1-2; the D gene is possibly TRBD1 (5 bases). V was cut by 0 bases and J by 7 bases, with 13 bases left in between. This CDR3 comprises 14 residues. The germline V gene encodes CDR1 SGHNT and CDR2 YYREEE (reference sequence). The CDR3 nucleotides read TGTGCCAGCAGCTTGGGCGGGGGGGAGGTTGGCTACACCTTC. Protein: CASSLGGGEVGYTF.

CDR3 sequence (DNA): TGCGCCAGCAGCATACAACAGGGGGCGGGTGTGGCTTTCTTT. As protein: CASSIQQGAGVAFF. The chain couples TRBV5-1 to TRBJ1-1, with 9 bases fitting TRBD1. Germline loops: CDR1 SGHRS, CDR2 YFSETQ. The CDR3 totals 14 residues. The junction had 12 bases not matched to a gene; V was cut back by 4 bases and J by 11 bases.

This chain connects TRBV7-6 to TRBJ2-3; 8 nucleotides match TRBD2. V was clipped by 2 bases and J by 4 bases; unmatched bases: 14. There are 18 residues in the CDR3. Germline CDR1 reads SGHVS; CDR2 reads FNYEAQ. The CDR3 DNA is TGTGCCAGCAGCTTAATCCCCTCGGGGCGGGGGGCCGCAGATACGCAGTATTTT. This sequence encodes CASSLIPSGRGAADTQYF.

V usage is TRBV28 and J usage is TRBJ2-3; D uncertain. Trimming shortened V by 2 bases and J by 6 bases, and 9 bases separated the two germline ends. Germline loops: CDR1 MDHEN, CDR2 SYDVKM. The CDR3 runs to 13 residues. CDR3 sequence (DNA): TGTGCCAGCAGTTTAGCAGTTGTGGATACGCAGTATTTT. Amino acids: CASSLAVVDTQYF.

The chain's CDR3 is CASSPLAGDNTGELFF. The CDR3 nucleotides are TGTGCCAGCAGCCCACTAGCGGGGGATAACACCGGGGAGCTGTTTTTT. This chain links TRBV7-3 with TRBJ2-2; 11 bases map to TRBD2. The V and J ends lost 5 bases and 2 bases, in that order; junction bases with no gene match: 4. Per germline, CDR1 SGHTA and CDR2 FQGTGA. The CDR3 totals 16 residues.

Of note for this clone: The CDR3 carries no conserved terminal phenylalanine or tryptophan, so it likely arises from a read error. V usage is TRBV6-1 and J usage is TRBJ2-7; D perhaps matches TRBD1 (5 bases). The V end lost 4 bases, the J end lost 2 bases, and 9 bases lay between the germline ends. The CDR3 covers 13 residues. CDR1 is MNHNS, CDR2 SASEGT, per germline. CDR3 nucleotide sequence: TGTGCCAGCAGTGGGACACCGACCTACGAGCAGTACCTC. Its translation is CASSGTPTYEQYL.

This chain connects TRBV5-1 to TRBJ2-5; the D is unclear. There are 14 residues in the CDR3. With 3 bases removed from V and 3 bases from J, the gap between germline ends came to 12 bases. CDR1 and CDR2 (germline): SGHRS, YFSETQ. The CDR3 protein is CASSSRLSEETQYF. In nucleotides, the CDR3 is TGCGCCAGCAGCTCCCGACTGAGTGAAGAGACCCAGTACTTC.

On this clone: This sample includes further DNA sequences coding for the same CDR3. CDR3 region: CASVLAGGETQYF. CDR3 sequence (DNA): TGTGCCAGCGTGCTGGCAGGGGGGGAGACCCAGTACTTC. The chain couples TRBV7-9 to TRBJ2-5; TRBD1 might be the D (7 bases). Trimming took off 8 bases at V and 5 bases at J, with 15 bases between the two ends. Germline-derived CDR1 and CDR2 are SEHNR and FQNEAQ (reference sequence). The CDR3 is 13 residues long.